The clone carrying this T cell receptor (beta chain) was seen a handful of times. Its matching antigen is unknown. These data are taken from a study of identical twins. The study, taken as a whole, reports: Analyses based on zero insertions could be partly confounded by invariant MAIT and iNKT cells. Twins' surplus sharing was weaker for beta out-of-frame sequences.

A universal primer binding site was introduced by template switching. The final cDNA contained unique molecular identifiers. TCRdb passed the 5' RACE reads through MiXCR, listing each CDR3 protein once. The data contain 450,000 to 650,000 distinct CDR3 sequences, over 12% of them seen just once; the ten biggest clones take up nearly 0.45%. With 9 bases removed from V and 9 bases from J, the gap between germline ends came to 25 bases. Germline V gives CDR1 SGHNT, CDR2 YYREEE (reference sequence). This CDR3 is built from 16 residues. In addition, the sample was reused for a study of yellow fever vaccine responses in identical twins.

The source is a woman aged 18-30 years in good health. Material: CD4+ T cells sorted from blood. V gene TRBV5-4 combines with J gene TRBJ1-6; D is ambiguous. The CDR3 coding sequence is TGTGCCACCCAAGAGCCTCCGGGGAGTGTGGGTTCACCCCTCCACTTT. Translation gives CATQEPPGSVGSPLHF.